This entry features one T cell receptor (beta chain) sequence. J was trimmed by 1 base and V by 6 bases; bases with no gene match: 3. CDR1 is MNHEY and CDR2 is SVGAGI in the germline V gene. This CDR3 has 15 amino acids. PCR amplification relied on 60 Vbeta primers (plus 13 Jbeta primers). The method was immunoSEQ multiplex PCR; TCRdb's version includes in-frame clones alone and lacks a portion of them. The data contain about 91,000 clones, 64% of them singletons. This sample was included in a study of cytomegalovirus exposure and HLA in healthy donors. The clonotype originates from a human donor in good health. The sequencing sample was made of PBMCs. This chain connects TRBV6-5 to TRBJ1-5; 10 bases map to TRBD1. The CDR3 sequence: CASSQGQGSNQPQHF. The DNA of the CDR3 is TGTGCCAGCAGCCAGGGACAGGGGAGCAATCAGCCCCAGCATTTT.